The T cell receptor (beta chain) under discussion was sequenced for a study of blood T cell repertoires in COVID-19. Germline V gene sequence: CDR1 SGHAT, CDR2 FQNNGV. Trimming cost V 5 bases and J 0 bases, with 14 bases left between them. This CDR3 region has 15 residues. Sequencing was performed with immunoSEQ multiplex PCR; in TCRdb, only in-frame clones are kept and a portion is missing. Of 180,000 or so clones listed, 86% are singletons. The sequencing input was peripheral blood. The J gene is TRBJ2-7, the V gene TRBV11-2; D is uncertain. This TCR derives from a woman aged 25-40 years with active or convalescent COVID-19. In DNA, the CDR3 is TGTGCCAGCAGCGTGAGCGTGGTTAGCTCCTACGAGCAGTACTTC. It yields the protein CASSVSVVSSYEQYF.